This T cell receptor (beta chain) was observed in a study of a mutant IDH1 vaccine in newly diagnosed glioma. Study-level background: Patients were started on vaccination 4-6 weeks after radiotherapy alone, or with temozolomide cycles. The study held visit V12 at week 35 and visit V13 at week 47.

Notes on this clone: Its antigen is still unknown.

The sample's time point: week 47, end of study. A 20-mer mutant IDH1 peptide at 300 ug was injected subcutaneously with topical imiquimod. The method was immunoSEQ multiplex PCR; TCRdb's version includes in-frame clones alone and lacks a portion of them. The table lists tens of thousands of clones, roughly four fifths of them singletons. Trimming stripped 10 bases from V and 1 base from J, with 13 bases between. The CDR3 totals 13 residues. CDR1 is SEHNR and CDR2 is FQNEAQ in the germline V gene (reference sequence). The chain has TRBV7-9 and TRBJ1-1; D is undetermined. The receptor's source is a woman between 50 and 59 years old with glioma. The starting material was PBMCs, obtained from a glioma patient whose treatment included an IDH1 peptide vaccine. CDR3 DNA sequence: TGTGCCACCACTGGGTCGGGGAACACTGAAGCTTTCTTT. Translating it yields CATTGSGNTEAFF.